This T cell receptor beta chain appears in the sequencing data of a study of blood T cells in healthy people across ages. Overall study results and limits: Estimated diversity that came from one million T cells was considered an underestimate.

Healthy Caucasian individuals from Russia aged 6 to 90 were enrolled as donors. The CDR3 is 14 amino acids. Germline-derived CDR1 and CDR2 are SGHRS and YFSETQ. Trimming took off 4 bases at V and 4 bases at J, with 13 bases between the two ends. Using a J-beta primer mix together with a sample-barcoded 5' primer, a second PCR was run for roughly 7 to 11 cycles. Each TCR beta cDNA got a 12-nucleotide random molecular identifier. TCRdb recomputed calls from the 5' RACE reads with MiXCR, one row per CDR3 protein. The sample carries just over 1 million distinct CDR3 sequences, under 55% recorded once. This clonotype was observed a few times. Its antigen is currently unknown.

This clonotype originated in a woman aged 55-69 years in good health. The specimen was blood. The V call is TRBV5-1, the J call TRBJ2-3, with TRBD1 as a possible D gene (6 bases). The CDR3 DNA sequence: TGCGCCAGCAGCGCCCAGGCAGGGGCAGATACGCAGTATTTT. It translates to CASSAQAGADTQYF.